This entry lists 23 T cell receptor beta chains sequenced from one sample in a study of cytomegalovirus exposure and HLA in healthy donors. Primers included in the PCR were 60 Vbeta and 13 Jbeta primers. Assay: immunoSEQ multiplex PCR; the TCRdb copy retains only in-frame clones and omits some. With about 190,000 clones in the sample, the ten largest clones hold approximately 6.5%. The source material was PBMCs. The origin of the receptors is a man between 25 and 39 years old in good health and CMV-seronegative.

The genes are TRBV7-2 and TRBJ1-2; possibly TRBD1 for D (6 bases). This CDR3 comprises 13 residues. Germline V gives CDR1 SGHTA, CDR2 FQGNSA. V lost 0 bases to trimming and J lost 8 bases, with 10 bases between them. CDR3 in DNA: TGTGCCAGCAGCTTAGCCGGACAGCGCGGCTACACCTTC. Its protein product is CASSLAGQRGYTF.

The chain has TRBV7-9 and TRBJ2-5; 14 positions match TRBD2. V gave up 3 bases and J gave up 4 bases; unmatched junction bases: 13. There are 19 residues in the CDR3. Germline V CDR1 and CDR2: SEHNR, FQNEAQ (reference sequence). The CDR3 DNA reads as TGTGCCAGCAGCTTCCTACTTGGGACTAGCGGGAGTGATAGAGAGACCCAGTACTTC. Residues: CASSFLLGTSGSDRETQYF.

The chain links TRBV11-2 to TRBJ2-7; possibly TRBD1 for D (6 bases). Deletions cut 8 bases from V and 2 bases from J, with 25 bases between. The CDR3 has 17 residues. Germline V CDR1 and CDR2: SGHAT, FQNNGV. The CDR3 DNA reads TGTGCCAGCGGCACCGTCCCCGGGACAAGGAGAACCTACGAGCAGTACTTC. Protein: CASGTVPGTRRTYEQYF. The variable domain in full, with the rest retrieved from reference TRBV11-2 and TRBJ2-7, is EAGVAQSPRYKIIEKRQSVAFWCNPISGHATLYWYQQILGQGPKLLIQFQNNGVVDDSQLPKDRFSAERLKGVDSTLKIQPAKLEDSAVYLCASGTVPGTRRTYEQYFGPGTRLTVT.

The J gene is TRBJ2-7, the V gene TRBV27, with D possibly TRBD2 on 6 matching bases. V lost 5 bases to trimming and J lost 5 bases, with 10 bases between them. Germline CDR1 is MNHEY and CDR2 is SMNVEV (reference sequence). The CDR3 runs to 12 residues. The CDR3 coding sequence is TGTGCCAGCAGTGCGGGGAGGAACGAGCAGTACTTC. This sequence encodes CASSAGRNEQYF.

The chain uses TRBV5-4 and TRBJ2-5; the match to TRBD1 covers 8 bases. CDR1 SGHNT and CDR2 YYREEE come from the germline V gene (reference sequence). This CDR3 has 15 amino acids. Trimming removed 4 bases from V and 2 bases from J; junction bases left unmatched: 7. CDR3: CASSAGQGSQETQYF. Here the CDR3 DNA reads TGTGCCAGCAGCGCCGGACAGGGCTCTCAAGAGACCCAGTACTTC.

The CDR3 coding sequence is TGTGCCAGTAGTACCACAGGAGTTTCTGGAAACACCATATATTTT. Its translation: CASSTTGVSGNTIYF. The chain links TRBV19 to TRBJ1-3; tentatively, D is TRBD1 (5 bases). This CDR3 is built from 15 residues. In germline, CDR1 is LNHDA, CDR2 SQIVND (reference sequence). Trimming cost V 4 bases and J 1 base, with 11 bases left between them.

J is TRBJ1-5 and V is TRBV19, with 10 bases fitting TRBD1. The V segment lost 5 bases and the J segment 4 bases; nucleotides outside the gene matches: 5. The CDR3 consists of 15 residues. Germline V gene lookup returns CDR1 LNHDA and CDR2 SQIVND (reference sequence). The CDR3 sequence: CASSSWTGGNQPQHF. CDR3 sequence (DNA): TGTGCCAGTAGTTCCTGGACAGGGGGAAATCAGCCCCAGCATTTT.

V gene TRBV4-1 combines with J gene TRBJ2-4; the D is unclear. This CDR3 is built from 12 residues. In germline, CDR1 is MGHRA, CDR2 YSYEKL. V was clipped by 0 bases and J by 8 bases, with 5 bases between them. The CDR3: CASSQDQYIQYF. For the CDR3, the DNA is TGCGCCAGCAGCCAAGACCAGTACATTCAGTACTTC.

The chain couples TRBV28 to TRBJ1-5; 10 bases line up with TRBD1. This CDR3 is 14 amino acids long. Unmatched junction bases numbered 6, after V lost 9 bases and J lost 4 bases. CDR1 and CDR2 from the germline V gene are MDHEN and SYDVKM. In DNA, the CDR3 is TGTGCCAGTGCGGGACAGGGGCTAAATCAGCCCCAGCATTTT. It codes for CASAGQGLNQPQHF.

The chain combines TRBV7-8 with TRBJ1-1; D ambiguous. The CDR3 is made up of 13 amino acids. V lost 3 bases and J 3 bases, leaving 8 bases between the germline ends. Germline CDR1 and CDR2: SGHVS and FQNEAQ. The chain's CDR3 is CASSFGQDTEAFF. Here the CDR3 DNA reads TGTGCCAGCAGCTTTGGGCAGGACACTGAAGCTTTCTTT.

This sequence joins TRBV29-1 and TRBJ1-2; D call uncertain. V gave up 4 bases and J gave up 4 bases, with 25 bases separating them. The germline V gene has CDR1 SQVTM and CDR2 ANQGSEA. The CDR3 has 17 residues. The CDR3, as DNA: TGCAGCGTTGGAGACAAGTGGAGGGCCTTTATAGGCTATGGCTACACCTTC. Protein sequence: CSVGDKWRAFIGYGYTF. Supplemented by reference TRBV29-1 and TRBJ1-2, the full variable domain reads SAVISQKPSRDICQRGTSLTIQCQVDSQVTMMFWYRQQPGQSLTLIATANQGSEATYESGFVIDKFPISRPNLTFSTLTVSNMSPEDSSIYLCSVGDKWRAFIGYGYTFGSGTRLTVV.

The rearrangement joins TRBV2 to TRBJ2-7; the match to TRBD1 covers 8 bases. The V gene's germline CDR1 is SNHLY and CDR2 FYNNEI. J lost 3 bases, V lost 6 bases, and 1 base had no gene match. This CDR3 has 12 residues. The CDR3 region is CASSDRGYEQYF. For the CDR3, the DNA is TGTGCCAGCAGCGACAGGGGCTACGAGCAGTACTTC.

The chain combines TRBV14 with TRBJ2-7; D may be TRBD1 (5 bases). Per germline, CDR1 SGHDN and CDR2 FVKESK. Trimming shortened V by 1 base and J by 6 bases, and 10 bases separated the two germline ends. CDR3 length: 13 amino acids. The CDR3 spells CASSQGTYGEQYF. The CDR3, as DNA: TGTGCCAGCAGCCAAGGGACATATGGCGAGCAGTACTTC.

The CDR3 nucleotides read TGTGCCAGCAGCTTCAGGGGGCCCAGCACAGATACGCAGTATTTT. Encoded protein: CASSFRGPSTDTQYF. This chain connects TRBV7-2 to TRBJ2-3, with 8 bases fitting TRBD1. Trimming cost V 3 bases and J 0 bases; bases outside gene matches: 2. The CDR3 contains 15 residues. Germline assignment: CDR1 SGHTA and CDR2 FQGNSA.

V usage is TRBV10-1 and J usage is TRBJ2-2, with 13 bases matching TRBD2. The CDR3 runs to 16 residues. V gave up 4 bases and J gave up 6 bases; unmatched junction bases: 5. Germline V CDR1 and CDR2: WNHNN, SYGVQD (reference sequence). The CDR3: CASSGGTSGIAGELFF. The DNA for the CDR3 is TGCGCCAGCAGTGGTGGGACTAGCGGGATTGCCGGGGAGCTGTTTTTT.

The genes are TRBV5-1 and TRBJ1-1; D gene uncertain. Germline V lookup: CDR1 SGHRS, CDR2 YFSETQ. The CDR3 extends over 14 amino acids. The V end lost 0 bases, the J end lost 6 bases, and 12 bases lay between the germline ends. The CDR3 DNA follows: TGCGCCAGCAGCTTGGAACAGACCGTATCTGAAGCTTTCTTT. Its translation is CASSLEQTVSEAFF.

The genes are TRBV7-2 and TRBJ1-5, with TRBD1 matching over 7 bases. J lost 6 bases, V lost 5 bases, and 7 bases had no gene match. The CDR3 length is 14 residues. Per the germline V gene, CDR1 is SGHTA and CDR2 is FQGNSA. The CDR3 sequence: CASSDKTGAQPQHF. For the CDR3, the DNA is TGTGCCAGCAGCGACAAAACAGGGGCTCAGCCCCAGCATTTT.

J is TRBJ1-4 and V is TRBV30; D gene ambiguous. CDR3 length: 11 amino acids. Germline lookup yields CDR1 GTSNPN and CDR2 SVGIG (reference sequence). Trimming pared 2 bases from V and 10 bases from J, leaving 8 bases between. The CDR3 bases are TGTGCCTGGAGTATGGAGGGAAAACTGTTTTTT. Its translation: CAWSMEGKLFF.

The genes are TRBV6-5 and TRBJ1-2, with 10 bases identical to TRBD1. V trimming: 2 bases; J trimming: 8 bases; junction bases outside the gene matches: 5. Germline CDR1 reads MNHEY; CDR2 reads SVGAGI. The CDR3 covers 14 residues. CDR3 loop: CASSYRQGARGYTF. The CDR3 nucleotides are TGTGCCAGCAGTTACCGACAGGGGGCACGCGGCTACACCTTC.

The chain recombines TRBV28 with TRBJ2-1; D unclear. V was shortened by 7 bases and J by 0 bases, with 13 bases between the two germline ends. The CDR3 runs 15 residues. The germline V gene encodes CDR1 MDHEN and CDR2 SYDVKM. CDR3 in amino acids: CASISRSSSYNEQFF. The CDR3 DNA reads as TGTGCCAGCATATCACGCAGTTCCTCCTACAATGAGCAGTTCTTC.

The V gene is TRBV2, the J gene TRBJ1-5; TRBD1 agrees at 10 bases. J was trimmed by 7 bases and V by 6 bases; bases with no gene match: 3. The CDR3 runs 13 residues. In germline, CDR1 is SNHLY, CDR2 FYNNEI. This CDR3 reads CASSGTGEQPQHF. DNA of the CDR3: TGTGCCAGCAGCGGGACAGGGGAACAGCCCCAGCATTTT.

The rearrangement links TRBV7-9 to TRBJ1-3, with 7 bases aligning to TRBD1. Germline assignment: CDR1 SEHNR and CDR2 FQNEAQ (reference sequence). The CDR3 spans 14 residues. CDR3 in DNA: TGTGCGGGCTCCACAGGGGAGTTTGGAAACACCATATATTTT. This translates into CAGSTGEFGNTIYF.

The V and J genes are TRBV4-3 and TRBJ1-2, with a possible D match to TRBD1 (5 bases). The V gene lost 3 bases and the J gene lost 6 bases, with 11 bases spanning the gap. The CDR3 covers 13 residues. Germline V CDR1 and CDR2: LGHNA, YSLEER. CDR3 in DNA: TGCGCCAGCAGCCAGCCATCGGGGGATGGCTACACCTTC. Its protein is CASSQPSGDGYTF.